The 27 T cell receptor beta chains listed next were all sequenced from one sample in a study of T-cell reconstitution after alpha-beta-depleted transplantation in children. Molecular barcoding with unique molecular identifiers was used for the TCRbeta library. TCRdb independently ran MiXCR on the PCR reads; one entry per CDR3 protein. The table has approximately 220,000 distinct CDR3 sequences, about a sixth seen once. Here the sequenced sample was PBMCs, mostly from graft donor cells, taken 360 days after TCRalphabeta/CD19-depleted stem cell transplant. The receptors were sampled from a male patient between 2 and 10 years old who had a stem cell transplant for acute lymphoblastic leukemia, so the T cells may come from the graft donor.

Ten or more counts support this clonotype. The chain is built from TRBV7-9 and TRBJ2-1; no clear D. Germline assignment: CDR1 SEHNR and CDR2 FQNEAQ (reference sequence). V was shortened by 5 bases and J by 10 bases, with 27 bases between the two germline ends. The CDR3 extends over 17 amino acids. CDR3 sequence reads: CASSGEPARAVTREQFF. Written as DNA, the CDR3 is TGTGCCAGCAGCGGCGAACCGGCTCGCGCCGTCACCCGGGAGCAGTTCTTC.

This clonotype was observed a few times. The chain carries TRBV5-1 and TRBJ2-7, with 7 bases that match TRBD2. V was clipped by 4 bases and J by 3 bases; unmatched bases: 4. The CDR3 is 13 residues long. Germline lookup yields CDR1 SGHRS and CDR2 YFSETQ. CDR3 DNA sequence: TGCGCCAGCAGCCGCGGGGGTAACTACGAGCAGTACTTC. Encoded protein: CASSRGGNYEQYF.

The chain joins TRBV21-1 to TRBJ1-4. TRBV21-1 is flagged as a pseudogene. The CDR3 is 18 residues long. The CDR3 protein is CASSRLGLGYATNEKLFF. The CDR3 region has the DNA TGTGCCAGCAGCAGGTTGGGATTGGGCTATGCAACTAATGAAAAACTGTTTTTT.

On this clonotype itself: Compared with germline, one end of the junction differs, possibly owing to a read error. The chain combines TRBV13 with TRBJ2-3, with TRBD2 matching 7 bases. This CDR3 has 19 residues. CDR1 and CDR2 from the germline V gene are PRHDT and FYEKMQ (reference sequence). The CDR3 spells CTSCLFLGGGVGRTDTQYF. The CDR3 DNA is TGTACCAGCTGCTTATTCTTAGGCGGGGGAGTAGGTCGAACAGATACGCAGTATTTT.

At least ten counts were recorded for this clonotype. The V and J genes are TRBV29-1 and TRBJ2-1, with 10 bases lining up with TRBD2. The V gene's germline CDR1 is SQVTM and CDR2 ANQGSEA. Germline trimming cut 5 bases from V and 6 bases from J; bases unmatched to any gene: 7. The CDR3 is 14 residues long. CDR3 nucleotide sequence: TGCAGCGTTTTGGGTGTAGCGGGGGGCAATGAGCAGTTCTTC. It translates to CSVLGVAGGNEQFF.

The rearrangement links TRBV5-1 to TRBJ1-1; D uncertain. CDR3 size: 14 residues. V dropped 4 bases and J dropped 11 bases, with 21 bases sitting between them. Germline CDR1 is SGHRS and CDR2 is YFSETQ. CDR3 sequence: CASSPGVFVRGAFF. The DNA for the CDR3 is TGCGCCAGCAGCCCGGGAGTTTTCGTGCGAGGTGCTTTCTTT. Combining the CDR3 with reference TRBV5-1 and TRBJ1-1 gives the whole variable domain KAGVTQTPRYLIKTRGQQVTLSCSPISGHRSVSWYQQTPGQGLQFLFEYFSETQRNKGNFPGRFSGRQFSNSRSEMNVSTLELGDSALYLCASSPGVFVRGAFFGQGTRLTVV.

This clonotype showed up many times. The J gene is TRBJ2-3, the V gene TRBV27; TRBD2 is a possible D gene (5 bases). Germline V gives CDR1 MNHEY, CDR2 SMNVEV (reference sequence). With 2 bases removed from V and 2 bases from J, the gap between germline ends came to 11 bases. The CDR3 spans 15 residues. In nucleotides, the CDR3 is TGTGCCAGCAGTTTACAAGCGCGGGTCACAGATACGCAGTATTTT. This translates into CASSLQARVTDTQYF.

The rearrangement joins TRBV12-3 or TRBV12-4 to TRBJ1-2; TRBD1 aligns across 8 bases. This CDR3 has 15 residues. V was clipped by 1 base and J by 3 bases; unmatched bases: 4. CDR3 DNA: TGTGCCAGCAGTTTAGGAAACAGGGGGGACTATGGCTACACCTTC. Protein: CASSLGNRGDYGYTF.

The V and J genes are TRBV27 and TRBJ2-7, with 9 bases aligning to TRBD1. This CDR3 contains 15 residues. The V gene end was trimmed by 6 bases and the J gene end by 2 bases; junction bases not matched to a gene: 8. Germline lookup yields CDR1 MNHEY and CDR2 SMNVEV (reference sequence). This CDR3 reads CASRPGTGLTYEQYF. The CDR3 DNA sequence: TGTGCCAGCAGGCCTGGGACAGGGCTCACCTACGAGCAGTACTTC.

This chain connects TRBV6-1 to TRBJ1-1; 11 bases line up with TRBD1. The V gene's germline CDR1 is MNHNS and CDR2 SASEGT. V trimming: 6 bases; J trimming: 5 bases; junction bases outside the gene matches: 2. The CDR3 has 13 residues. The CDR3 loop reads CASRDRGLTEAFF. The DNA for the CDR3 is TGTGCCAGCAGGGACAGGGGGCTGACTGAAGCTTTCTTT.

At least ten counts were recorded for this clonotype. V usage is TRBV15 and J usage is TRBJ2-1; 12 bases line up with TRBD2. The J segment lost 9 bases and the V segment lost 1 base, leaving 16 bases of the junction unmatched. The CDR3 totals 19 residues. From germline, CDR1 is LNHNV and CDR2 YYDKDF (reference sequence). Here the CDR3 DNA reads TGTGCCACCAGCAGAGTGCTAGCGGGGGGGCTCCTCCTTTTCACTGAGCAGTTCTTC. Residues: CATSRVLAGGLLLFTEQFF.

V is TRBV5-1 and J is TRBJ2-1; D is unclear. V was shortened by 2 bases and J by 4 bases, with 10 bases between the two germline ends. The CDR3 has 14 amino acids. The germline gives CDR1 SGHRS, CDR2 YFSETQ. The CDR3 nucleotides are TGCGCCAGCAGCTTCAGACCGGTTTACAATGAGCAGTTCTTC. Protein product: CASSFRPVYNEQFF.

This clonotype showed up just once. This chain links TRBV19 with TRBJ2-1, with a weak D call TRBD2 (6 bases). CDR1 LNHDA and CDR2 SQIVND come from the germline V gene (reference sequence). The CDR3 runs to 14 residues. Deletions cut 8 bases from V and 0 bases from J, with 11 bases between. CDR3 amino acids: CASRETLSYNEQFF. The CDR3 DNA follows: TGTGCCAGTCGGGAGACCCTCTCCTACAATGAGCAGTTCTTC.

This clonotype has only a few counts. The chain employs TRBV10-3 and TRBJ1-6, with D hard to call. With 3 bases removed from V and 11 bases from J, the gap between germline ends came to 11 bases. The CDR3 is made up of 13 amino acids. Germline values: CDR1 ENHRY, CDR2 SYGVKD. CDR3 in amino acids: CAISDFSGPPLHF. CDR3 DNA sequence: TGTGCCATCAGTGACTTTTCGGGTCCACCCCTCCACTTT.

This clonotype was seen repeatedly, ten times or more. The chain is built from TRBV7-9 and TRBJ2-2; D call uncertain. The CDR3 covers 11 residues. Per germline, CDR1 SEHNR and CDR2 FQNEAQ (reference sequence). Deletions cut 10 bases from V and 9 bases from J, with 12 bases between. Here the CDR3 reads CAILVYRELFF. CDR3 nucleotides: TGTGCCATCCTGGTTTACCGGGAGCTGTTTTTT.

This clonotype was picked up many times. The chain has TRBV10-1 and TRBJ2-7; no reliable D call. This CDR3 region has 13 residues. Germline values: CDR1 WNHNN, CDR2 SYGVQD (reference sequence). The V and J ends lost 7 bases and 3 bases respectively, with 13 bases between them. In nucleotides, the CDR3 is TGCGCCAGCACCCTGAGTAGATACTACGAGCAGTACTTC. Protein sequence: CASTLSRYYEQYF.

This clonotype came up a few times. V usage is TRBV5-1 and J usage is TRBJ1-1; tentative D call: TRBD1 (5 bases). The CDR3 spans 14 residues. V was shortened by 2 bases and J by 1 base, with 9 bases between the two germline ends. Germline CDR1 reads SGHRS; CDR2 reads YFSETQ. This chain's CDR3 is CASSFGGSNTEAFF. DNA for the CDR3: TGCGCCAGCAGCTTTGGGGGGTCGAACACTGAAGCTTTCTTT.

The gene calls are TRBV9 and TRBJ1-3; D not certain. V lost 1 base, J lost 7 bases, and 6 bases lay in between. The CDR3 length is 12 residues. Germline V CDR1 and CDR2: SGDLS, YYNGEE. CDR3 sequence: CASSVLGNTIYF. The CDR3 DNA is TGTGCCAGCAGCGTACTGGGTAACACCATATATTTT.

This rearrangement joins TRBV6-1 to TRBJ2-1; 10 bases fit TRBD2. This CDR3 is built from 15 residues. Germline lookup yields CDR1 MNHNS and CDR2 SASEGT. V lost 10 bases to trimming and J lost 0 bases; unmatched junction nucleotides: 6. CDR3 amino acids: CAIGLADFSYNEQFF. CDR3 sequence (DNA): TGTGCCATTGGACTAGCGGATTTCTCCTACAATGAGCAGTTCTTC.

CDR3 region: CASILSGGDNEQFF. The CDR3 DNA reads as TGTGCCAGCATATTGAGCGGGGGAGACAATGAGCAGTTCTTC. The chain joins TRBV6-2 or TRBV6-3 to TRBJ2-1, with 8 bases lining up with TRBD2. This CDR3 contains 14 residues. V lost 7 bases to trimming and J lost 5 bases; unmatched junction nucleotides: 7. Germline CDR1 MNHEY, CDR2 SVGEGT.

This clonotype has a handful of counts. The chain uses TRBV3-1 and TRBJ1-5; TRBD1 matches at 8 bases. The ends lost 3 bases at V and 3 bases at J; junction bases unmatched: 4. Germline V gene data show CDR1 as LGHDT and CDR2 as YNNKEL (reference sequence). The CDR3 has 15 residues. Written as DNA, the CDR3 is TGTGCCAGCAGCCAGGGGGACAGGCTCAATCAGCCCCAGCATTTT. Residues: CASSQGDRLNQPQHF.

The CDR3 DNA follows: TGTGCCAGCAACCACCCCGGGACTAGCGGGTATTACACCGGGGAGCTGTTTTTT. Its translation is CASNHPGTSGYYTGELFF. The genes are TRBV28 and TRBJ2-2, with 12 positions matching TRBD2. CDR1 and CDR2 from the germline V gene are MDHEN and SYDVKM. V lost 7 bases and J lost 3; bases outside the gene matches: 12. This CDR3 contains 18 residues.

The V and J genes are TRBV29-1 and TRBJ1-2; no definite D call. CDR1 and CDR2 from the germline V gene are SQVTM and ANQGSEA. CDR3 length: 15 amino acids. Trimming shortened V by 6 bases and J by 0 bases, and 17 bases separated the two germline ends. Here the CDR3 DNA reads TGCAGCGTGGGCTCGGCGGGCAGATCTAACTATGGCTACACCTTC. Translation gives CSVGSAGRSNYGYTF.

The V call is TRBV7-9, the J call TRBJ1-4; D gene ambiguous. Trimming removed 1 base at V and 3 bases at J, with 3 bases between. CDR1 SEHNR and CDR2 FQNEAQ come from the germline V gene (reference sequence). This CDR3 contains 13 residues. In DNA form, the CDR3 reads TGTGCCAGCAGCTTAGATCCTAATGAAAAACTGTTTTTT. This translates into CASSLDPNEKLFF.

The chain links TRBV5-6 to TRBJ2-7; maybe TRBD2 (5 bases). The germline CDR1 and CDR2 sequences are SGHDT and YYEEEE. CDR3 length: 17 residues. V was clipped by 0 bases and J by 4 bases, with 20 bases between them. The CDR3 loop is CASSLVGVRAALYEQYF. CDR3 coding DNA: TGTGCCAGCAGCTTGGTCGGGGTCCGGGCGGCGCTTTACGAGCAGTACTTC.

The J gene is TRBJ2-1, the V gene TRBV10-3; 9 bases are shared with TRBD2. CDR1 is ENHRY, CDR2 SYGVKD, per germline. V lost 3 bases to trimming and J lost 7 bases; unmatched junction nucleotides: 10. The CDR3 is 16 amino acids. The CDR3 here is CAISDPSTSGPNEQFF. CDR3 DNA sequence: TGTGCCATCAGTGACCCTTCGACTAGCGGACCGAATGAGCAGTTCTTC.

The rearrangement joins TRBV7-9 to TRBJ2-5; the D gene is possibly TRBD1 (6 bases). The germline CDR1 and CDR2 sequences are SEHNR and FQNEAQ (reference sequence). V was shortened by 6 bases and J by 1 base, with 9 bases between the two germline ends. This CDR3 comprises 13 residues. This chain's CDR3 is CASSRQAQETQYF. Written as DNA, the CDR3 is TGTGCCAGCAGTCGACAGGCCCAAGAGACCCAGTACTTC.